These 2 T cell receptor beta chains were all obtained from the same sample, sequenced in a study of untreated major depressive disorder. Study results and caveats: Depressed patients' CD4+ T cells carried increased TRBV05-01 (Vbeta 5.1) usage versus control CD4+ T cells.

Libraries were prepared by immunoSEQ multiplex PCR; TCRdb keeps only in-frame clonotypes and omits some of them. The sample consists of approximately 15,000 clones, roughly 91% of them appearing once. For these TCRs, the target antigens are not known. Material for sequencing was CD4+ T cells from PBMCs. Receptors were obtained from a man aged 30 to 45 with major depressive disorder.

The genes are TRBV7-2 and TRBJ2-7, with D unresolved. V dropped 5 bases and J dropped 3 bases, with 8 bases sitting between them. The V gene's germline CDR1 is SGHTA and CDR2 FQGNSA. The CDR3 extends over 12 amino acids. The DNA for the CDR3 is TGTGCCAGCAGCAGCCCCCTCTACGAGCAGTACTTC. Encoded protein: CASSSPLYEQYF.

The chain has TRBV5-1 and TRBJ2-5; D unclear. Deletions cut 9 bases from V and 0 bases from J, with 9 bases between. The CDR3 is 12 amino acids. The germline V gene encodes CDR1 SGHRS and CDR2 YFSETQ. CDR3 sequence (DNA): TGCGCCACCCGCCGGGACCAAGAGACCCAGTACTTC. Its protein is CATRRDQETQYF. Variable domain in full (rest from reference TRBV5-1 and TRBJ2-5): KAGVTQTPRYLIKTRGQQVTLSCSPISGHRSVSWYQQTPGQGLQFLFEYFSETQRNKGNFPGRFSGRQFSNSRSEMNVSTLELGDSALYLCATRRDQETQYFGPGTRLLVL.